This T cell receptor beta chain was retrieved from a study of T cell responses to AZD1222 COVID-19 vaccine. V lost 0 bases, J lost 3 bases, and 14 bases lay in between. This CDR3 is 17 amino acids long. Germline V gene data show CDR1 as MRHNA and CDR2 as SNTAGT. The protocol was immunoSEQ multiplex PCR, while the TCRdb copy is restricted to in-frame clones and leaves out a portion. This sample yields 150,000 to 200,000 clones, of which 80% to 95% are seen a single time; around 1.7% belongs to the top ten. This clonotype was obtained from an adult in good health. This sample comprised peripheral blood, obtained on day 0 of AZD1222 vaccination. The chain recombines TRBV6-4 with TRBJ2-2; the D gene could be TRBD1 or TRBD2 (6 bases each). The CDR3 DNA reads as TGTGCCAGCAGTGACTCGTTTCGGGGGCGGGACACCGGGGAGCTGTTTTTT. Its protein product is CASSDSFRGRDTGELFF.